Shown below are 27 T cell receptor beta chains from a single sample sequenced in a study of CD8 T cells in ankylosing spondylitis. MiXCR, run by TCRdb on the 5' RACE reads, gives a single entry per CDR3 protein. Of 150,000 to 200,000 distinct CDR3 sequences in the sample, around 8.9% were seen once. Sequenced material: blood, either unsorted or a sorted T cell fraction (not recorded which). The source of these receptors is a female donor with ankylosing spondylitis or in good health (not recorded which).

This clonotype was counted a few times. This rearrangement joins TRBV20-1 to TRBJ2-1; 7 bases line up with TRBD2. The J segment lost 3 bases and the V segment lost 3 bases, leaving 14 bases of the junction unmatched. This CDR3 is built from 17 residues. Germline V gene lookup returns CDR1 DFQATT and CDR2 SNEGSKA (reference sequence). CDR3 nucleotides: TGCAGTGCTAGGCCACCTGCCCCTCTAGCGGTCTACAATGAGCAGTTCTTC. This sequence encodes CSARPPAPLAVYNEQFF.

This clonotype was seen only a few times. This chain joins TRBV7-9 and TRBJ2-3; D possibly corresponds to TRBD1 (6 bases). The germline V gene encodes CDR1 SEHNR and CDR2 FQNEAQ (reference sequence). CDR3 length: 14 residues. Trimming pared 1 base from V and 4 bases from J, leaving 9 bases between. The chain's CDR3 is CASSLEGGPDTQYF. The CDR3 DNA follows: TGTGCCAGCAGCTTAGAAGGGGGACCAGATACGCAGTATTTT.

V is TRBV28 and J is TRBJ2-7, with D perhaps matching TRBD1 (5 bases). V was shortened by 2 bases and J by 2 bases, with 22 bases between the two germline ends. The CDR3 covers 18 residues. Germline lookup yields CDR1 MDHEN and CDR2 SYDVKM. CDR3: CASSLMVQTATKAYEQYF. CDR3 sequence (DNA): TGTGCCAGCAGTTTAATGGTTCAGACAGCCACTAAAGCCTACGAGCAGTACTTC.

This clonotype was seen only a few times. This sequence joins TRBV20-1 and TRBJ2-1, with 7 bases matching TRBD1. CDR1 and CDR2 from the germline V gene are DFQATT and SNEGSKA (reference sequence). The CDR3 extends over 19 amino acids. V lost 5 bases and J lost 0; bases outside the gene matches: 19. The CDR3 spells CSAAQPGTENTNSYNEQFF. CDR3 bases: TGCAGTGCTGCGCAGCCCGGGACAGAGAACACAAACTCCTACAATGAGCAGTTCTTC.

This clonotype has more than one count but fewer than ten. V usage is TRBV7-8 and J usage is TRBJ1-1; 7 nucleotides align to TRBD1. There are 15 residues in the CDR3. The germline CDR1 and CDR2 sequences are SGHVS and FQNEAQ. Trimming removed 0 bases from V and 2 bases from J; junction bases left unmatched: 3. The CDR3 region is CASSLARQGNTEAFF. For the CDR3, the DNA is TGTGCCAGCAGCTTAGCGAGACAGGGCAACACTGAAGCTTTCTTT.

V and J are TRBV7-2 and TRBJ1-5, with D possibly matching TRBD1 (5 bases). V shed 7 bases and J shed 5 bases, with 18 bases lying between them. The CDR3 spans 15 residues. The V gene's germline CDR1 is SGHTA and CDR2 FQGNSA. Here the CDR3 DNA reads TGTGCCAGCACCCTATGGGAGGACACAGATCAGCCCCAGCATTTT. It is translated as CASTLWEDTDQPQHF.

This clonotype was counted many times. The chain recombines TRBV4-3 with TRBJ2-1; 7 bases align to TRBD2. V was pared by 2 bases and J by 4 bases, with 11 bases of the junction left unmatched. This CDR3 is built from 17 residues. Looked up from germline, CDR1 is LGHNA and CDR2 is YSLEER. CDR3 region: CASSQTGGGRGYNEQFF. CDR3 DNA: TGCGCCAGCAGCCAAACGGGAGGAGGGAGGGGATACAATGAGCAGTTCTTC.

This clonotype was picked up many times. This chain uses TRBV7-9 with TRBJ2-3; perhaps TRBD2 as D (5 bases). The CDR3 is made up of 13 amino acids. V lost 7 bases and J 5 bases, leaving 13 bases between the germline ends. The germline V gene encodes CDR1 SEHNR and CDR2 FQNEAQ (reference sequence). The CDR3 reads CASNEAGIDTQYF. The CDR3 nucleotides are TGTGCCAGCAACGAGGCCGGGATAGATACGCAGTATTTT. The full variable domain, rest sourced from reference TRBV7-9 and TRBJ2-3, is DTGVSQNPRHKITKRGQNVTFRCDPISEHNRLYWYRQTLGQGPEFLTYFQNEAQLEKSRLLSDRFSAERPKGSFSTLEIQRTEQGDSAMYLCASNEAGIDTQYFGPGTRLTVL.

The rearrangement uses TRBV9 and TRBJ2-2, with 8 positions matching TRBD2. This CDR3 has 15 amino acids. Germline V lookup: CDR1 SGDLS, CDR2 YYNGEE. V shed 3 bases, J shed 8 bases, and the junction held 9 bases outside the gene matches. The CDR3 protein is CASSGTSLRSGELFF. The CDR3 region has the DNA TGTGCCAGCAGCGGGACTAGCTTGAGATCGGGGGAGCTGTTTTTT.

This clonotype was seen repeatedly, ten times or more. The CDR3, as DNA: TGCGCCAGCAGCCCGGTTGCTGTAGGGTTTTCCTACGAGCAGTACTTC. This sequence encodes CASSPVAVGFSYEQYF. This chain uses TRBV4-3 with TRBJ2-7; no clear D. Trimming took 4 bases from V and 1 from J, leaving 17 bases between them. The CDR3 has 16 amino acids. Germline V gene data show CDR1 as LGHNA and CDR2 as YSLEER.

This clonotype was recorded many times. The gene calls are TRBV6-1 and TRBJ2-7, with D possibly TRBD2 on 5 matching bases. The V gene lost 0 bases and the J gene lost 3 bases, with 15 bases spanning the gap. The CDR3 runs to 16 residues. Germline lookup yields CDR1 MNHNS and CDR2 SASEGT. CDR3: CASSEALRGALYEQYF. In DNA form, the CDR3 reads TGTGCCAGCAGTGAAGCGCTTCGGGGTGCACTCTACGAGCAGTACTTC.

The chain joins TRBV28 to TRBJ1-5; D may be TRBD1 (5 bases). V was clipped by 6 bases and J by 4 bases, with 22 bases between them. Germline CDR1 is MDHEN and CDR2 is SYDVKM. The CDR3 runs 17 residues. CDR3 DNA sequence: TGTGCCAGCAGCTCACCGATCGGCACAGGACTTAATCAGCCCCAGCATTTT. Protein product: CASSSPIGTGLNQPQHF.

This clonotype has a handful of counts. The chain employs TRBV5-1 and TRBJ2-7; 7 positions agree with TRBD1. Germline CDR1 SGHRS, CDR2 YFSETQ. This CDR3 contains 14 residues. Germline trimming cut 9 bases from V and 6 bases from J; bases unmatched to any gene: 15. Here the CDR3 DNA reads TGCGCCACCAGAGCCCCGGGACAGAACGCCGAGCAGTACTTC. Encoded protein: CATRAPGQNAEQYF.

In regard to this clonotype: One end of the junction is discordant with germline, which a read error may explain. CDR3 sequence reads: CVSREQGWSYTEAFF. Written as DNA, the CDR3 is TGTGTCAGCAGGGAACAGGGTTGGTCATACACTGAAGCTTTCTTT. The V call is TRBV7-2, the J call TRBJ1-1, with D possibly matching TRBD1 (6 bases). Looked up from germline, CDR1 is SGHTA and CDR2 is FQGNSA. CDR3 length equals 15 residues.

This clonotype came up many times. This chain connects TRBV24-1 to TRBJ2-1; 7 bases fit TRBD2. The CDR3 consists of 16 residues. In germline, CDR1 is KGHDR, CDR2 SFDVKD. V shed 2 bases and J 6 bases; nucleotides not matched to a gene: 9. Here the CDR3 DNA reads TGTGCCACCAGTGATTCATTAACTAGCGCGCCCAATGAGCAGTTCTTC. This translates into CATSDSLTSAPNEQFF.

V gene TRBV6-2 or TRBV6-3 combines with J gene TRBJ2-7; TRBD1 matches at 9 bases. V gave up 6 bases and J gave up 7 bases; unmatched junction bases: 10. The CDR3 consists of 14 residues. Germline V gene lookup returns CDR1 MNHEY and CDR2 SVGEGT. CDR3 amino acids: CASRPPGQGGEQYF. Here the CDR3 DNA reads TGTGCCAGCAGACCCCCGGGACAGGGCGGAGAGCAGTACTTC.

The chain couples TRBV7-9 to TRBJ2-2; D is undetermined. Trimming took off 2 bases at V and 0 bases at J, with 1 base between the two ends. Germline V gene data show CDR1 as SEHNR and CDR2 as FQNEAQ (reference sequence). The CDR3 runs 13 residues. The CDR3 DNA is TGTGCCAGCAGCTTAACGAACACCGGGGAGCTGTTTTTT. Protein sequence: CASSLTNTGELFF.

This chain uses TRBV21-1 with TRBJ2-7; the D call of TRBD1 is as the table states it, not checked on the DNA. TRBV21-1 is labeled a pseudogene. CDR3 size: 20 residues. CDR3: CASSPMGHFTDYDTHYEQYF. The CDR3 DNA follows: TGTGCCAGCAGCCCCATGGGACATTTCACGGACTACGACACCCACTACGAGCAGTACTTC.

This clonotype was found many times. The rearrangement joins TRBV12-3 or TRBV12-4 to TRBJ2-1, with unresolved D. The CDR3 is 14 residues long. Trimming removed 3 bases from V and 6 bases from J, with 12 bases in between. CDR3 sequence: CASSFTSLSNEQFF. The CDR3 bases are TGTGCCAGCAGTTTTACTTCGTTATCCAATGAGCAGTTCTTC.

The V and J genes are TRBV15 and TRBJ2-7; possible D gene TRBD1, 5 bases. Germline V CDR1 and CDR2: LNHNV, YYDKDF (reference sequence). There are 15 residues in the CDR3. V dropped 1 base and J dropped 4 bases, with 14 bases sitting between them. CDR3 sequence: CATSRAGGRGYEQYF. The CDR3 coding sequence is TGTGCCACCAGCAGAGCTGGCGGAAGGGGTTACGAGCAGTACTTC. The full variable domain, in which reference TRBV15 and TRBJ2-7 provide the parts outside the CDR3, is DAMVIQNPRYQVTQFGKPVTLSCSQTLNHNVMYWYQQKSSQAPKLLFHYYDKDFNNEADTPDNFQSRRPNTSFCFLDIRSPGLGDTAMYLCATSRAGGRGYEQYFGPGTRLTVT.

The chain uses TRBV12-3 or TRBV12-4 and TRBJ1-2; 7 nucleotides agree with TRBD1. This CDR3 spans 15 amino acids. V gave up 0 bases and J gave up 6 bases; unmatched junction bases: 7. The CDR3 DNA sequence: TGTGCCAGCAGTTTAGCGACCAGGGGGTATAATGGCTACACCTTC. Its protein product is CASSLATRGYNGYTF.

In this sample, this clonotype turned up many times. The V gene is TRBV12-3 or TRBV12-4, the J gene TRBJ2-1; 8 positions match TRBD2. V trimming: 6 bases; J trimming: 7 bases; junction bases outside the gene matches: 8. This CDR3 region has 14 residues. CDR3 bases: TGTGCCAGCAGCTTTAGCGGGACTGGGAATGAGCAGTTCTTC. Translated, it gives CASSFSGTGNEQFF.

This clonotype was seen ten or more times. The rearrangement uses TRBV24-1 and TRBJ2-1, with a tentative D call TRBD2 (6 bases). CDR3 length equals 13 residues. With 0 bases removed from V and 7 bases from J, the gap between germline ends came to 6 bases. Per germline, CDR1 KGHDR and CDR2 SFDVKD. CDR3 in DNA: TGTGCCACCAGTGATTTGGGGGGGAATGAGCAGTTCTTC. Translated, it gives CATSDLGGNEQFF.

This chain uses TRBV20-1 with TRBJ1-2; 7 bases line up with TRBD1. The V gene end was trimmed by 5 bases and the J gene end by 8 bases; junction bases not matched to a gene: 5. This CDR3 is built from 11 residues. Per germline, CDR1 DFQATT and CDR2 SNEGSKA (reference sequence). For the CDR3, the DNA is TGCAGTGCTCCACAGGGGAACGGCTACACCTTC. It yields the protein CSAPQGNGYTF.

This clonotype occurred a few times. This chain's CDR3 is CASSSLRAKAVTQYF. The CDR3 DNA is TGTGCCAGCAGTTCCCTACGGGCCAAAGCGGTTACGCAGTATTTT. The rearrangement links TRBV7-2 to TRBJ2-3; TRBD2 is a possible D gene (5 bases). CDR3 length: 15 amino acids. CDR1 and CDR2 from the germline V gene are SGHTA and FQGNSA. Trimming cost V 6 bases and J 8 bases, with 21 bases left between them. The entire variable domain, with the rest obtained from reference TRBV7-2 and TRBJ2-3, is as follows: GAGVSQSPSNKVTEKGKDVELRCDPISGHTALYWYRQSLGQGLEFLIYFQGNSAPDKSGLPSDRFSAERTGGSVSTLTIQRTQQEDSAVYLCASSSLRAKAVTQYFGPGTRLTVL.

This clonotype was detected many times. The chain is built from TRBV4-3 and TRBJ2-7; 9 positions match TRBD1. V lost 3 bases to trimming and J lost 6 bases; unmatched junction nucleotides: 6. The CDR3 extends over 14 amino acids. The germline CDR1 and CDR2 sequences are LGHNA and YSLEER. As DNA, the CDR3 is TGCGCCAGCAGCCAGGACAGGGGATTGGGCGAGCAGTACTTC. Translating gives CASSQDRGLGEQYF.

The rearrangement uses TRBV27 and TRBJ2-3; D unclear. Trimming took 4 bases from V and 4 from J, leaving 15 bases between them. The CDR3 length is 15 residues. Germline V lookup: CDR1 MNHEY, CDR2 SMNVEV (reference sequence). The CDR3 DNA is TGTGCCAGCAGTTCCAGAGCCGCGTCCCCAGATACGCAGTATTTT. Residues: CASSSRAASPDTQYF.